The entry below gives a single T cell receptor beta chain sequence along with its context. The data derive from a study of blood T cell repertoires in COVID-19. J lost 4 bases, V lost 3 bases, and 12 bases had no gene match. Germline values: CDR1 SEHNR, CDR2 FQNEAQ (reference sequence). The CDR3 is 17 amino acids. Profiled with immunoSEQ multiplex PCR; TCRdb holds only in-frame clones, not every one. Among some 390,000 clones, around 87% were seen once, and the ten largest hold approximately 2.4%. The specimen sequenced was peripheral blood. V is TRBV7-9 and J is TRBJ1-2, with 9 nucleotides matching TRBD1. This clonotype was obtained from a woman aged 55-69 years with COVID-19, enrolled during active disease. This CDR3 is CASSLLSGTGFLYGYTF. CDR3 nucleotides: TGTGCCAGCAGCTTGCTTTCTGGGACAGGGTTTCTCTATGGCTACACCTTC.